The clone carrying this T cell receptor (beta chain) has ten or more counts. Its matching antigen is unknown. These data originate in a study of T cells in Graves' hyperthyroidism and ophthalmopathy. Study conclusions and caveats: Most thyroid clonotypes that were expanded above 0.001 also turned up in blood.

RNA transcripts gave rise to amplified TCR beta CDR3 regions. HTBI primers were employed in a first-round RT-PCR of the TCR CDR3. In TCRdb, the multiplex PCR reads were re-called with MiXCR into one record per CDR3 protein. The sample carries around 350,000 distinct CDR3 sequences, approximately 17% recorded once. Aged 18 to 65, the patients had hyperthyroidism that was newly diagnosed and had lasted under 2 months. Orbital computed tomography and thyroid ultrasound, together with serum TRAb and thyroxine and clinical symptoms, were used for diagnoses. Germline values: CDR1 MGHRA, CDR2 YSYEKL. Trimming at V came to 0 bases and at J to 0 bases, leaving 9 bases not matched to a gene. This CDR3 is built from 18 residues.

The clonotype comes from a woman younger than 45 with Graves' hyperthyroidism that later progressed to Graves' ophthalmopathy. The sequenced sample was blood. The chain joins TRBV4-1 to TRBJ2-3; 7 bases fit TRBD1. The CDR3 DNA reads as TGCGCCAGCAGCCAAGATCCTCGGACAGGCACTAGCACAGATACGCAGTATTTT. This gives the protein CASSQDPRTGTSTDTQYF.